The 14 T cell receptor beta chains given below trace back to one sample, sequenced in a study of cytomegalovirus exposure and HLA in healthy donors. Primers for the PCR totalled 60 Vbeta and 13 Jbeta. Some clones are missing from TCRdb's copy, which holds only in-frame ones; the method was immunoSEQ multiplex PCR. The table has fewer than 200,000 clones, 65% to 80% seen once. The sample comprised PBMCs. All receptors come from a woman between 45 and 65 years old in good health and CMV-seropositive.

This chain joins TRBV6-1 and TRBJ1-5; 7 nucleotides align to TRBD1. Trimming at V came to 2 bases and at J to 3 bases, leaving 7 bases not matched to a gene. The CDR3 is 16 residues long. Germline CDR1 is MNHNS and CDR2 is SASEGT. Here the CDR3 reads CASSENHRGSNQPQHF. The CDR3 DNA is TGTGCCAGCAGTGAAAATCACAGGGGTTCCAATCAGCCCCAGCATTTT.

The rearrangement uses TRBV7-9 and TRBJ2-1, with D uncertain. With 1 base removed from V and 2 bases from J, the gap between germline ends came to 6 bases. Germline V gene data show CDR1 as SEHNR and CDR2 as FQNEAQ (reference sequence). CDR3 length: 14 amino acids. This CDR3 is CASSLVGPYNEQFF. The CDR3 DNA reads as TGTGCCAGCAGCTTAGTTGGGCCCTACAATGAGCAGTTCTTC. Full variable domain (remainder filled in from reference TRBV7-9 and TRBJ2-1): DTGVSQNPRHKITKRGQNVTFRCDPISEHNRLYWYRQTLGQGPEFLTYFQNEAQLEKSRLLSDRFSAERPKGSFSTLEIQRTEQGDSAMYLCASSLVGPYNEQFFGPGTRLTVL.

This clone was counted a few times. The V and J genes are TRBV2 and TRBJ1-2; 9 positions match TRBD1. The CDR3 contains 15 residues. Germline lookup yields CDR1 SNHLY and CDR2 FYNNEI. Trimming cost V 4 bases and J 2 bases; bases outside gene matches: 5. The CDR3 DNA is TGTGCCAGCAGTGCGGACAGGGGCGACAACTATGGCTACACCTTC. Its protein product is CASSADRGDNYGYTF.

This chain links TRBV4-2 with TRBJ2-2, with 8 nucleotides matching TRBD1. Germline lookup yields CDR1 LGHNA and CDR2 YNFKEQ. The trim removed 3 bases at V and 5 bases at J, leaving 5 bases unmatched. This CDR3 comprises 15 residues. The chain's CDR3 is CASSQKDRETGELFF. The CDR3 nucleotides are TGTGCCAGCAGCCAGAAGGACAGGGAAACCGGGGAGCTGTTTTTT.

This chain links TRBV15 with TRBJ1-1; weak D call: TRBD1 (6 bases). Germline CDR1 LNHNV, CDR2 YYDKDF (reference sequence). Trimming left V 0 bases short and J 10 bases short, with 21 bases between. CDR3 length: 16 amino acids. The CDR3 protein is CATSRDQARGQGAAFF. CDR3 nucleotide sequence: TGTGCCACCAGCAGAGATCAGGCGAGGGGACAAGGGGCAGCTTTCTTT.

The chain links TRBV2 to TRBJ2-7; 8 bases align to TRBD2. V shed 8 bases and J 3 bases; nucleotides not matched to a gene: 6. The V gene's germline CDR1 is SNHLY and CDR2 FYNNEI. The CDR3 consists of 13 residues. CDR3 bases: TGTGCCAGCGTCCCCGGGACTAGCTACGAGCAGTACTTC. Its protein product is CASVPGTSYEQYF.

This chain links TRBV2 with TRBJ2-3; D may be TRBD1 (6 bases). The CDR3 loop spans 14 amino acids. V was trimmed by 7 bases and J by 6 bases, leaving 17 bases between them. Germline V gene lookup returns CDR1 SNHLY and CDR2 FYNNEI. The chain's CDR3 is CASTDLQGLDTQYF. DNA for the CDR3: TGTGCCAGCACTGACCTACAGGGCTTGGATACGCAGTATTTT.

The gene calls are TRBV5-6 and TRBJ1-2; D perhaps matches TRBD1 (5 bases). Germline CDR1 reads SGHDT; CDR2 reads YYEEEE. V lost 1 base and J 5 bases, leaving 12 bases between the germline ends. The CDR3 runs 14 residues. This chain's CDR3 is CASSLRGDRYGYTF. The DNA of the CDR3 is TGTGCCAGCAGCTTGAGGGGCGATAGGTATGGCTACACCTTC.

The chain employs TRBV6-6 and TRBJ1-6; 9 bases match TRBD1. The CDR3 covers 14 residues. Germline-derived CDR1 and CDR2 are MNHNY and SVGAGI (reference sequence). J was trimmed by 8 bases and V by 3 bases; bases with no gene match: 2. The CDR3 loop reads CASSYRTGDSPLHF. In DNA form, the CDR3 reads TGTGCCAGCAGTTATCGGACAGGGGATTCACCCCTCCACTTT.

The chain links TRBV5-1 to TRBJ2-7, with 13 bases identical to TRBD2. The CDR3 spans 17 residues. Germline assignment: CDR1 SGHRS and CDR2 YFSETQ. J was trimmed by 7 bases and V by 3 bases; bases with no gene match: 13. CDR3 sequence: CASSSGTSGASVGEQYF. The CDR3 nucleotides are TGCGCCAGCAGCTCGGGGACTAGCGGGGCCTCGGTTGGGGAGCAGTACTTC.

The chain is built from TRBV4-1 and TRBJ1-4; D is perhaps TRBD1 (5 bases). The V gene's germline CDR1 is MGHRA and CDR2 YSYEKL. This CDR3 has 14 amino acids. V was cut by 4 bases and J by 0 bases, with 6 bases left in between. This CDR3 is CASSRGATNEKLFF. CDR3 bases: TGCGCCAGCAGCCGGGGGGCAACTAATGAAAAACTGTTTTTT.

J is TRBJ1-5 and V is TRBV11-2; 8 positions match TRBD1. The V segment lost 6 bases and the J segment 7 bases; nucleotides outside the gene matches: 5. The CDR3 runs to 13 residues. Germline values: CDR1 SGHAT, CDR2 FQNNGV. The CDR3 here is CASRLHRGQPQHF. CDR3 nucleotide sequence: TGTGCCAGCAGGTTGCACAGGGGGCAGCCCCAGCATTTT. The whole variable domain, filled in from reference TRBV11-2 and TRBJ1-5, reads EAGVAQSPRYKIIEKRQSVAFWCNPISGHATLYWYQQILGQGPKLLIQFQNNGVVDDSQLPKDRFSAERLKGVDSTLKIQPAKLEDSAVYLCASRLHRGQPQHFGDGTRLSIL.

The CDR3 DNA reads TGTGCCAGCAGCTTACATTACCGGGACAGGGGCTACAATGAGCAGTTCTTC. Translated: CASSLHYRDRGYNEQFF. V usage is TRBV5-5 and J usage is TRBJ2-1; TRBD1 aligns across 10 bases. This CDR3 spans 17 amino acids. Germline V gene data show CDR1 as SGHKS and CDR2 as YYEKEE (reference sequence). The V segment lost 2 bases and the J segment 3 bases; nucleotides outside the gene matches: 8.

This clone occurred once. This chain uses TRBV7-8 with TRBJ1-3; D possibly corresponds to TRBD1 (5 bases). Trimming shortened V by 5 bases and J by 1 base, and 18 bases separated the two germline ends. CDR1 is SGHVS and CDR2 is FQNEAQ in the germline V gene. The CDR3 runs 17 residues. Here the CDR3 reads CASSGSRGRSSGNTIYF. The CDR3 region has the DNA TGTGCCAGCAGCGGATCGCGGGGGAGATCGTCTGGAAACACCATATATTTT.